This TCR beta chain emerged from a study of cytomegalovirus exposure and HLA in healthy donors. Whole-study findings and limits: It was taken for granted in presence/absence analyses that sequencing depth across donors was roughly uniform. Some TCR beta chains (roughly 160 of them) were listed as cytomegalovirus-associated. Most subjects' HLA-A and HLA-B alleles were reportedly predicted from TCR beta sequences. Later analysis showed TCR association rates varying by HLA locus, highest for DRB1 and lowest for HLA-C.

Primers: 60 Vbeta forward and 13 Jbeta reverse. The repertoire was sequenced with immunoSEQ multiplex PCR; TCRdb's copy has only in-frame clones and lacks some. Its table lists 31,000 or so clones. CDR3 length equals 13 residues. CDR1 is MRHNA, CDR2 SNTAGT, per germline. Trimming cost V 1 base and J 9 bases, with 10 bases left between them. A word on this clone: The antigen remains unidentified.

J is TRBJ1-5 and V is TRBV6-4; D remains ambiguous. Source material: PBMCs. This sequence originates from a female donor in good health and CMV-seronegative. This CDR3 reads CASSDWIHRPQHF. The CDR3 DNA is TGTGCCAGCAGTGACTGGATTCACAGGCCCCAGCATTTT.